This T cell receptor (beta chain) was obtained from a study of CD8+CD57+ T cells in acquired aplastic anemia. The CDR3 is made up of 15 amino acids. Germline V gene sequence: CDR1 MNHNS, CDR2 SASEGT. V dropped 6 bases and J dropped 7 bases, with 18 bases sitting between them. Study outcomes and limitations: Patients had twenty-nine CD8+ CDR3 sequences in common with controls (the shared set).

The table lists this clonotype with many counts. Its specificity is not known. CDR3 and TCR beta VDJ profiling relied on genomic DNA as the template. TCRdb re-called the reads with MiXCR, one entry per CDR3 protein. The table has 42,000 or so distinct CDR3 sequences, approximately 71% seen once. The chain is built from TRBV6-1 and TRBJ2-2, with D perhaps matching TRBD1 or TRBD2 (6 bases each). Sequencing was performed on sorted CD4+, CD8+, or CD8+CD57+ T cells (not recorded which) from PBMCs. The TCR comes from a human donor in good health, serving as a control. DNA for the CDR3: TGTGCCAGCAGGACCACCACGGGGGCTGACGGGGAGCTGTTTTTT. Protein sequence: CASRTTTGADGELFF.